The sequence of this T cell receptor (beta chain) was determined in a study of T-cell reconstitution after alpha-beta-depleted transplantation in children. This clonotype was recorded a few times. CDR1 is LGHNA and CDR2 is YNFKEQ in the germline V gene. The J segment lost 2 bases and the V segment lost 0 bases, leaving 5 bases of the junction unmatched. The CDR3 runs 17 residues. Unique molecular identifiers were built into the TCRbeta library. TCRdb passed the PCR reads through MiXCR, listing each CDR3 protein once. Of a few hundred thousand distinct CDR3 sequences in the sample, approximately 13% are singletons; the top ten hold more than 5.5%.

The chain carries TRBV4-2 and TRBJ2-1, with 9 positions matching TRBD2. Sequencing used PBMCs from the stem cell graft donor, obtained from the stem cell graft. This clonotype was sampled from a human donor who donated a stem cell graft to a child with combined immunodeficiency. The CDR3 is CASSQDLPSGAYNEQFF. The CDR3 DNA follows: TGTGCCAGCAGCCAAGATCTTCCTAGCGGGGCCTACAATGAGCAGTTCTTC.